This T cell receptor beta chain was identified during a study of blood T cell repertoires in COVID-19. Study summary: Acute-phase and convalescent COVID-19 samples originated in the United States, Italy and Spain.

This CDR3 has 13 residues. Germline V gene sequence: CDR1 MNHNY, CDR2 SVGAGI (reference sequence). Trimming left V 3 bases short and J 4 bases short, with 8 bases between. Seattle participants joined during active infection and were tracked over time. In the original workflow: Reference gene primer amplification in the assay estimated nucleated cell counts. Profiling relied on immunoSEQ multiplex PCR, and the TCRdb table lists in-frame clones only, not all of them. V and J calls and clone size follow that table, whereas D and trimming were derived from the DNA. Of under 250,000 clones detected, roughly nine tenths appear once; the ten largest clones hold around 0.84%.

The sequencing input was peripheral blood. This chain connects TRBV6-6 to TRBJ2-3; D is perhaps TRBD2 (5 bases). This clonotype was sampled from a man aged 55 to 70 with COVID-19, enrolled during active disease. The CDR3 DNA follows: TGTGCCAGCAGTTATCCGGAGGCAGATACGCAGTATTTT. It encodes CASSYPEADTQYF.